This T cell receptor beta chain derives from a study of cytomegalovirus exposure and HLA in healthy donors. Study-wide context: Earlier, some 170 million T cells were analyzed, and over 95 million unique TCR beta sequences were found among them. As released early, the data held roughly 85 million unique TCRs from HLA-typed donors. Regarding the study as a whole: A missense DCLRE1C variant was associated with V- and J-gene trimming of TCR beta chains in a later analysis, and an independent cohort replicated the association. Accurate prediction of most subjects' HLA-A and HLA-B alleles from TCR beta sequences was reported.

Amplification used 60 Vbeta primers and 13 Jbeta primers. TCRdb's copy holds only in-frame clones and misses some; the assay was immunoSEQ multiplex PCR. This sample's table has roughly 120,000 clones. Of note for this clone: Its specificity is not known.

After removal of 6 bases from V and 4 bases from J, the junction contained 11 bases not matched to a gene. This CDR3 is built from 15 residues. Looked up from germline, CDR1 is MDHEN and CDR2 is SYDVKM. Sequencing was done on a sample of PBMCs. The genes are TRBV28 and TRBJ2-5, with TRBD2 matching over 7 bases. This sequence originates from a young man in good health and CMV-seronegative. CDR3 loop: CASRLMGGETETQYF. The CDR3 region has the DNA TGTGCCAGCAGGCTTATGGGGGGGGAAACAGAGACCCAGTACTTC.